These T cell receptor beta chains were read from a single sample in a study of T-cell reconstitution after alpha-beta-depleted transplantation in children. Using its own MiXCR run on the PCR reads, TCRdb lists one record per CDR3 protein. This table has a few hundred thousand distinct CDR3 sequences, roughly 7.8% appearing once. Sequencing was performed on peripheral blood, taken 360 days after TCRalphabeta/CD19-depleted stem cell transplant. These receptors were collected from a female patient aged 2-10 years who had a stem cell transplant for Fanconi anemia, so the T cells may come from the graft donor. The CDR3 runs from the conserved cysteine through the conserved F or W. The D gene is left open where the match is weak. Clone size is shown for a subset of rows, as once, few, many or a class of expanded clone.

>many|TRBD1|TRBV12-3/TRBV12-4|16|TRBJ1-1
CASSLQTGPLNTEAFF
TGTGCCAGCAGTTTGCAGACAGGGCCCTTGAACACTGAAGCTTTCTTT
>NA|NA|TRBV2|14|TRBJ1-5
CASSPVGDNQPQHF
TGTGCCAGCAGCCCAGTCGGGGACAATCAGCCCCAGCATTTT
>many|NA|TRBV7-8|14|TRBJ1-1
CASSLGGRGPEAFF
TGTGCCAGCAGCTTAGGTGGCCGGGGTCCTGAAGCTTTCTTT
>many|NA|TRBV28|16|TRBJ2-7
CASSSLRELVFYEQYF
TGTGCCAGCAGTAGCCTCAGGGAGTTGGTGTTCTACGAGCAGTACTTC
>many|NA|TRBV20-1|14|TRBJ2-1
CSASTGTSYNEQFF
TGCAGTGCTTCGACAGGAACCTCCTACAATGAGCAGTTCTTC
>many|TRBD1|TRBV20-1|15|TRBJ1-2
CSARRRDRGSYGYTF
TGCAGTGCCCGACGACGGGACAGGGGGAGCTATGGCTACACCTTC
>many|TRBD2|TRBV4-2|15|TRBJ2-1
CASSPTGLVRNEQFF
TGTGCCAGCAGCCCAACGGGACTAGTACGGAATGAGCAGTTCTTC
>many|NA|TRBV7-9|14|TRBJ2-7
CASSSILGVSEQYF
TGTGCCAGCAGCTCGATCCTAGGGGTTTCGGAGCAGTACTTC
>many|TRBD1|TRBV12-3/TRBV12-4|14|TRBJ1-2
CASSGDRGAYGYTF
TGTGCCAGCAGTGGGGACAGGGGAGCCTATGGCTACACCTTC
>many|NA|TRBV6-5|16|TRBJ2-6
CASRRSDGSGANVLTF
TGTGCCAGCAGACGGTCCGACGGGTCTGGGGCCAACGTCCTGACTTTC
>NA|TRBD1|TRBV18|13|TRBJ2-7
CASSRQGEYEQYF
TGTGCCAGCTCACGACAGGGAGAGTACGAGCAGTACTTC
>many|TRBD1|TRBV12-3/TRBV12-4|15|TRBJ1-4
CASNHDRDREEKLFF
TGTGCCAGCAACCACGACAGGGATCGCGAAGAAAAACTGTTTTTT
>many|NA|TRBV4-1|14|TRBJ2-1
CASSQVATYNEQFF
TGCGCCAGCAGCCAAGTGGCAACGTACAATGAGCAGTTCTTC
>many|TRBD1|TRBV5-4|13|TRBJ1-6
CASSPDRESPLHF
TGTGCCAGCAGCCCGGACAGGGAATCACCCCTCCACTTT
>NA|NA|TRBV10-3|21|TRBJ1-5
CAISQTLSVGIWDSSNQPQHF
TGTGCCATCAGTCAGACCCTAAGTGTGGGAATCTGGGACTCGAGCAATCAGCCCCAGCATTTT
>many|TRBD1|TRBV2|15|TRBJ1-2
CASSEDTGVNYGYTF
TGTGCCAGCAGTGAAGATACAGGGGTTAACTATGGCTACACCTTC
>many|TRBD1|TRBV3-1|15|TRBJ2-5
CASSQNPTGGETQYF
TGTGCCAGCAGCCAAAACCCCACAGGGGGGGAGACCCAGTACTTC
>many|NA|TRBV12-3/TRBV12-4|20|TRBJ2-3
CASSLKGPRLAYGHTDTQYF
TGTGCCAGCAGTTTAAAGGGACCCCGGCTAGCTTACGGGCACACAGATACGCAGTATTTT
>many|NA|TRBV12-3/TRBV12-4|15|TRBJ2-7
CASSSDRLPSYEQYF
TGTGCCAGCAGCTCCGACAGGCTACCTTCCTACGAGCAGTACTTC
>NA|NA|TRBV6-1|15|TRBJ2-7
CASSPSGLGSYEQYF
TGTGCCAGCAGCCCCTCGGGACTGGGCTCCTACGAGCAGTACTTC
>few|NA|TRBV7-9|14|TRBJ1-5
CASSGRDGRQPQHF
TGTGCCAGCAGCGGTAGGGACGGTCGACAGCCCCAGCATTTT
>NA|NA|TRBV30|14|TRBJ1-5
CAWSIGVSDQPQHF
TGTGCCTGGAGTATCGGGGTATCGGATCAGCCCCAGCATTTT
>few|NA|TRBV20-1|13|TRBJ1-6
CSARRTPNSPLHF
TGCAGTGCCAGGAGGACTCCCAATTCACCCCTCCACTTT
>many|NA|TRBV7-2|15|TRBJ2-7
CASSLDGGKGYEQYF
TGTGCCAGCAGCTTAGATGGCGGTAAGGGCTACGAGCAGTACTTC
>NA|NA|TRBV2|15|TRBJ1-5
CASSPPPDSNQPQHF
TGTGCCAGCAGTCCTCCCCCGGATAGCAATCAGCCCCAGCATTTT
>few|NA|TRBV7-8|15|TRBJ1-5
CASSLAPGVNQPQHF
TGTGCCAGCAGCTTAGCCCCAGGAGTAAATCAGCCCCAGCATTTT
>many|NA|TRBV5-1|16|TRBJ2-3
CASSLDERHPTDTQYF
TGCGCCAGCAGCTTGGATGAGAGACACCCCACAGATACGCAGTATTTT
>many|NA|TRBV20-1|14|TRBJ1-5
CSAIQGGSNQPQHF
TGCAGTGCGATCCAGGGCGGGAGCAATCAGCCCCAGCATTTT
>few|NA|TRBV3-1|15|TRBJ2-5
CASSPLAFQQETQYF
TGTGCCAGCAGCCCCCTAGCGTTCCAACAAGAGACCCAGTACTTC
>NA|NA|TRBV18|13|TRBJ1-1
CASSATVITEAFF
TGTGCCAGCTCAGCCACCGTCATCACTGAAGCTTTCTTT
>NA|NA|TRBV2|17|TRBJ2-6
CASSPGSSHSGANVLTF
TGTGCCAGCAGTCCCGGGTCTTCCCACTCTGGGGCCAACGTCCTGACTTTC
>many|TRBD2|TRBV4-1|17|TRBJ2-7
CASSQVLSEGLVYEQYF
TGCGCCAGCAGCCAAGTCTTATCCGAGGGACTAGTCTACGAGCAGTACTTC
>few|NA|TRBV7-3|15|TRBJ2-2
CASSYIGGNTGELFF
TGTGCCAGCAGCTATATTGGGGGGAACACCGGGGAGCTGTTTTTT
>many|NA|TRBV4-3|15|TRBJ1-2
CASSQEVRENYGYTF
TGCGCCAGCAGCCAAGAAGTACGAGAAAACTATGGCTACACCTTC
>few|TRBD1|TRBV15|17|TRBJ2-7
CATSRMIGTGDFYEQYF
TGTGCCACCAGCAGAATGATCGGGACAGGAGACTTCTACGAGCAGTACTTC
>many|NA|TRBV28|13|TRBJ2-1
CASMDGGYNEQFF
TGTGCCAGCATGGATGGGGGATACAATGAGCAGTTCTTC
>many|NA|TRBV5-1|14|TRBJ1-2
CASSVDSPPHGYTF
TGCGCCAGCAGCGTGGACAGCCCTCCCCATGGCTACACCTTC
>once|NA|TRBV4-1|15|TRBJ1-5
CASSRVYRGNQPQHF
TGCGCCAGCAGCCGCGTATACAGGGGCAATCAGCCCCAGCATTTT
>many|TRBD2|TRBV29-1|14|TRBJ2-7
CSVASGGAGNEQYF
TGCAGCGTTGCGAGCGGGGGGGCAGGCAACGAGCAGTACTTC
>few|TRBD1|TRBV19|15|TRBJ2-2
CASSWDRGTAGELFF
TGTGCCAGTAGCTGGGACAGGGGTACAGCCGGGGAGCTGTTTTTT
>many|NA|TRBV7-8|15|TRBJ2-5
CASSLSSGDQETQYF
TGTGCCAGCAGCTTAAGTTCCGGGGACCAAGAGACCCAGTACTTC
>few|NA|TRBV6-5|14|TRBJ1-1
CASSYYPGDTEAFF
TGTGCCAGCAGTTACTATCCGGGGGACACTGAAGCTTTCTTT
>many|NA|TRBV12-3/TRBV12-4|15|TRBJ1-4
CASSLGPGGYEKLFF
TGTGCCAGCAGTTTAGGTCCCGGGGGGTATGAAAAACTGTTTTTT
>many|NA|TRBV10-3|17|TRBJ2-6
CAISGGPRDSGANVLTF
TGTGCCATCAGTGGAGGTCCTCGGGACTCTGGGGCCAACGTCCTGACTTTC
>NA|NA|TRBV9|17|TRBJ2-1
CASSVGSTSWGINEQFF
TGTGCCAGCAGCGTAGGTTCAACTAGCTGGGGGATAAATGAGCAGTTCTTC
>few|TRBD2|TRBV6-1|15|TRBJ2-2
CASRTSGANTGELFF
TGTGCCAGCAGGACTAGCGGGGCGAACACCGGGGAGCTGTTTTTT
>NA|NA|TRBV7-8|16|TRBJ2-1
CASSRSRDFRGNEQFF
TGTGCCAGCAGTCGATCCCGGGACTTCCGGGGCAATGAGCAGTTCTTC
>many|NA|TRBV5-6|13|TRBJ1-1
CASSLAANTEAFF
TGTGCCAGCAGCTTGGCGGCGAACACTGAAGCTTTCTTT
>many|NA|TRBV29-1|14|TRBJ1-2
CSATRGSFGYGYTF
TGCAGCGCCACCCGCGGCAGCTTCGGCTATGGCTACACCTTC
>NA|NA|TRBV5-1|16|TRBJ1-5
CASSLDPGFGNQPQHF
TGCGCCAGCAGCTTGGATCCGGGCTTCGGGAATCAGCCCCAGCATTTT
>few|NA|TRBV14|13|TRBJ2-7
CASSQDYRDEQYF
TGTGCCAGCAGCCAAGACTACAGGGACGAGCAGTACTTC
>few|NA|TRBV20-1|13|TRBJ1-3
CSAYWSSGNTIYF
TGCAGTGCTTATTGGAGCTCTGGAAACACCATATATTTT
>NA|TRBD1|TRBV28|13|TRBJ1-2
CASTSGTGQGYTF
TGTGCCAGCACATCCGGGACAGGGCAAGGCTACACCTTC
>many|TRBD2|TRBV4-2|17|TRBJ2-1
CASSRQAGPSSYNEQFF
TGTGCCAGCAGCCGTCAAGCGGGACCCAGCTCCTACAATGAGCAGTTCTTC
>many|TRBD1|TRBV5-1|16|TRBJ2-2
CASSPEGDRVTGELFF
TGCGCCAGCAGCCCCGAGGGGGACAGGGTGACCGGGGAGCTGTTTTTT